This entry lists 23 T cell receptor beta chains sequenced from one sample in a study of PD-1 and CTLA-4 blockade in melanoma. This table comes from immunoSEQ multiplex PCR, and its TCRdb copy is limited to in-frame clones, with some not included. The sample shows almost 30,000 clones, roughly 89% of them seen only once. Sequenced here: CD8+ T cells from peripheral blood, sampled before anti-PD-1 treatment. These receptor sequences come from a human donor with melanoma.

The chain is built from TRBV5-3 and TRBJ1-1; D gene uncertain. TRBV5-3 has ORF status, its function being uncertain. V lost 9 bases, J lost 9 bases, and 9 bases lay in between. The CDR3 is made up of 9 amino acids. The CDR3 sequence is CAIPVKAFF. CDR3 in DNA: TGTGCCATCCCAGTAAAAGCTTTCTTT.

The rearrangement joins TRBV7-3 to TRBJ2-3; 8 bases line up with TRBD2. The CDR3 loop spans 16 amino acids. V shed 4 bases, J shed 6 bases, and the junction held 12 bases outside the gene matches. The germline V gene has CDR1 SGHTA and CDR2 FQGTGA. The CDR3 spells CASSSPSGAGGDTQYF. The DNA of the CDR3 is TGTGCCAGCAGCTCACCTTCGGGGGCGGGAGGTGATACGCAGTATTTT. The full variable domain, with the rest looked up from reference TRBV7-3 and TRBJ2-3, is GAGVSQTPSNKVTEKGKYVELRCDPISGHTALYWYRQSLGQGPEFLIYFQGTGAADDSGLPNDRFFAVRPEGSVSTLKIQRTERGDSAVYLCASSSPSGAGGDTQYFGPGTRLTVL.

This chain connects TRBV18 to TRBJ1-6; a weak D match, TRBD1 (6 bases). Per the germline V gene, CDR1 is KGHSH and CDR2 is LQKENI. Trimming cost V 3 bases and J 10 bases, with 16 bases left between them. The CDR3 is made up of 15 amino acids. This CDR3 is CASSPGRGNDSPLHF. As DNA, the CDR3 is TGTGCCAGCTCACCTGGCAGGGGAAACGACTCACCCCTCCACTTT.

The chain links TRBV4-1 to TRBJ2-2; D unresolved. V was shortened by 1 base and J by 6 bases, with 9 bases between the two germline ends. CDR1 and CDR2 from the germline V gene are MGHRA and YSYEKL. This CDR3 is 14 amino acids long. The CDR3 spells CASSQAEVSGELFF. The CDR3 DNA follows: TGCGCCAGCAGCCAAGCAGAAGTCTCCGGGGAGCTGTTTTTT.

This chain uses TRBV18 with TRBJ2-2; a possible D gene is TRBD1 (5 bases). The V end was cut by 2 bases, the J end by 7 bases, with 14 bases between. The CDR3 sequence is 15 residues long. Germline CDR1 KGHSH, CDR2 LQKENI. The CDR3 region has the DNA TGTGCCAGCTCACCAGAGGACACATCCAGCGGGGAGCTGTTTTTT. It encodes CASSPEDTSSGELFF.

V usage is TRBV29-1 and J usage is TRBJ2-7; tentative D call: TRBD1 (6 bases). The CDR3 has 13 amino acids. Per germline, CDR1 SQVTM and CDR2 ANQGSEA. Trimming took off 1 base at V and 2 bases at J, with 9 bases between the two ends. CDR3 sequence: CSVEGDNPYEQYF. CDR3 nucleotide sequence: TGCAGCGTTGAAGGGGACAACCCCTACGAGCAGTACTTC.

This clone was counted a single time. This chain connects TRBV10-2 to TRBJ2-7; D is undetermined. CDR1 and CDR2 from the germline V gene are WSHSY and SAAADI. The CDR3 runs 12 residues. The V end lost 4 bases, the J end lost 0 bases, and 4 bases lay between the germline ends. For the CDR3, the DNA is TGCGCCAGCAGTGGCGGCTCCTACGAGCAGTACTTC. It specifies CASSGGSYEQYF.

The chain is built from TRBV6-4 and TRBJ2-1; no firm D call. The V end was cut by 2 bases, the J end by 6 bases, with 5 bases between. CDR3 size: 12 residues. CDR1 and CDR2 (germline): MRHNA, SNTAGT. DNA for the CDR3: TGTGCCAGCAGTGACGTTTCCAATGAGCAGTTCTTC. As protein: CASSDVSNEQFF.

This clone was found a few times. V and J are TRBV6-6 and TRBJ2-5; D unresolved. This CDR3 comprises 13 residues. The ends were cut back, 6 bases at V and 5 bases at J, with 13 bases in the middle. In germline, CDR1 is MNHNY, CDR2 SVGAGI (reference sequence). The CDR3 DNA follows: TGTGCCAGCAGGCTATGGCATTTGGAGACCCAGTACTTC. Amino acid sequence: CASRLWHLETQYF.

This chain connects TRBV7-9 to TRBJ1-1, with D maybe TRBD1 (5 bases). The germline CDR1 and CDR2 sequences are SEHNR and FQNEAQ (reference sequence). This CDR3 spans 13 amino acids. Trimming left V 4 bases short and J 5 bases short, with 11 bases between. Written as DNA, the CDR3 is TGTGCCAGCAGCTCTTGGGACGAGACTGAAGCTTTCTTT. This codes for CASSSWDETEAFF.

This rearrangement joins TRBV10-3 to TRBJ1-4, with D perhaps matching TRBD1 (5 bases). CDR3 size: 15 residues. Germline CDR1 reads ENHRY; CDR2 reads SYGVKD. Trimming shortened V by 3 bases and J by 5 bases, and 13 bases separated the two germline ends. The CDR3 spells CAISDSGTENEKLFF. DNA of the CDR3: TGTGCCATCAGTGACTCCGGGACGGAGAATGAAAAACTGTTTTTT.

The chain links TRBV18 to TRBJ1-5, with no clear D. CDR1 KGHSH and CDR2 LQKENI come from the germline V gene. This CDR3 has 15 amino acids. The V end lost 3 bases, the J end lost 3 bases, and 12 bases lay between the germline ends. The CDR3 DNA reads as TGTGCCAGCTCACCCTGGACGGGGTACAATCAGCCCCAGCATTTT. Amino acids: CASSPWTGYNQPQHF.

The chain uses TRBV4-2 and TRBJ1-5, with D possibly being TRBD1 (5 bases). CDR1 is LGHNA and CDR2 is YNFKEQ in the germline V gene. The CDR3 consists of 13 residues. V gave up 6 bases and J gave up 11 bases, with 17 bases separating them. The CDR3 region has the DNA TGTGCCAGCAGTCCGGGGCCCCAGGGAGCCCAGCATTTT. It encodes CASSPGPQGAQHF.

V and J are TRBV7-2 and TRBJ1-1; 8 bases are shared with TRBD1. The CDR3 sequence is 14 residues long. The V gene end was trimmed by 5 bases and the J gene end by 1 base; junction bases not matched to a gene: 3. Germline V gene data show CDR1 as SGHTA and CDR2 as FQGNSA. The CDR3 nucleotides read TGTGCCAGCAGCGAACAGGGGGAGAACACTGAAGCTTTCTTT. Translation gives CASSEQGENTEAFF.

In its sample, this clone was seen a few times. The chain has TRBV19 and TRBJ2-1; no clear D. The CDR3 has 14 amino acids. From germline, CDR1 is LNHDA and CDR2 SQIVND (reference sequence). The ends were cut back, 0 bases at V and 2 bases at J, with 5 bases in the middle. CDR3 bases: TGTGCCAGTAGTATAGATAACCCCTACAATGAGCAGTTCTTC. The encoded protein is CASSIDNPYNEQFF.

This CDR3 is CASSEGPGANTEAFF. CDR3 bases: TGTGCCAGCAGTGAAGGTCCAGGGGCAAACACTGAAGCTTTCTTT. The chain uses TRBV2 and TRBJ1-1, with D tentatively TRBD1 (6 bases). This CDR3 comprises 15 residues. CDR1 is SNHLY, CDR2 FYNNEI, per germline. V shed 1 base and J shed 2 bases, with 11 bases lying between them.

This clone has just a few counts. The V and J genes are TRBV6-5 and TRBJ2-7, with D possibly TRBD1 on 6 matching bases. This CDR3 contains 15 residues. V shed 0 bases and J shed 2 bases, with 11 bases lying between them. Germline V lookup: CDR1 MNHEY, CDR2 SVGAGI. The CDR3: CASSYSSRGTYEQYF. CDR3 DNA sequence: TGTGCCAGCAGTTACTCATCCAGGGGTACCTACGAGCAGTACTTC.

The V call is TRBV6-4, the J call TRBJ1-5; D is undetermined. Germline V gene sequence: CDR1 MRHNA, CDR2 SNTAGT. The CDR3 is 14 residues long. For the CDR3, the DNA is TGTGCTCTTCAAGAAAATTTTAGCAATCAGCCCCAGCATTTT. The encoded protein is CALQENFSNQPQHF.

This clone was found a few times. The chain is built from TRBV11-2 and TRBJ1-4, with D unclear. The CDR3 totals 13 residues. CDR1 SGHAT and CDR2 FQNNGV come from the germline V gene. Deletions cut 8 bases from V and 2 bases from J, with 9 bases between. The CDR3 here is CASRGHTNEKLFF. CDR3 nucleotide sequence: TGTGCCAGCCGAGGGCATACTAATGAAAAACTGTTTTTT.

The chain couples TRBV19 to TRBJ1-2; D is possibly TRBD1 (5 bases). The germline V gene has CDR1 LNHDA and CDR2 SQIVND (reference sequence). Between the trimmed V and J ends, which lost 5 bases and 4 bases, there was a span of 11 bases. The CDR3 extends over 13 amino acids. This CDR3 reads CASSAGTGYGYTF. CDR3 DNA sequence: TGTGCCAGTAGTGCTGGGACGGGCTATGGCTACACCTTC.

This chain uses TRBV10-3 with TRBJ1-1; TRBD1 might be the D (6 bases). V was cut by 4 bases and J by 1 base, with 13 bases left in between. This CDR3 is built from 15 residues. Looked up from germline, CDR1 is ENHRY and CDR2 is SYGVKD. DNA of the CDR3: TGTGCCATCAGTGCAACAGGGCCTTCGAACACTGAAGCTTTCTTT. Translated: CAISATGPSNTEAFF.

This chain uses TRBV11-2 with TRBJ1-6, with D unclear. V lost 3 bases, J lost 7 bases, and 4 bases lay in between. This CDR3 has 12 amino acids. In germline, CDR1 is SGHAT, CDR2 FQNNGV. The CDR3 sequence is CASSLYNSPLHF. The CDR3 DNA follows: TGTGCCAGCAGCTTGTACAATTCACCCCTCCACTTT.

The chain links TRBV30 to TRBJ2-7; 11 bases map to TRBD2. Germline V gene sequence: CDR1 GTSNPN, CDR2 SVGIG (reference sequence). The CDR3 length is 15 residues. Trimming cost V 2 bases and J 1 base; bases outside gene matches: 4. CDR3 region: CAWSHPSGGSYEQYF. Here the CDR3 DNA reads TGTGCCTGGAGTCACCCTAGCGGGGGGTCCTACGAGCAGTACTTC.